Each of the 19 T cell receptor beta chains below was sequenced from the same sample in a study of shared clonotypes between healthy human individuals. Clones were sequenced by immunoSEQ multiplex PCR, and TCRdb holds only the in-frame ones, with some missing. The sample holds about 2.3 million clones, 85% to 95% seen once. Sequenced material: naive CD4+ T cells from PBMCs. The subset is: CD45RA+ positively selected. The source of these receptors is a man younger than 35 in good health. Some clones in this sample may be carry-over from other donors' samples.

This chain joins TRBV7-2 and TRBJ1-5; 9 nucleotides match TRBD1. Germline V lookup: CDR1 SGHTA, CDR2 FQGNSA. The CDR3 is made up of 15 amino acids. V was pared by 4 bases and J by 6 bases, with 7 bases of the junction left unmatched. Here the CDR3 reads CASSSRTGEGQPQHF. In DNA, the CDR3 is TGTGCCAGCAGCTCCAGGACAGGGGAGGGTCAGCCCCAGCATTTT.

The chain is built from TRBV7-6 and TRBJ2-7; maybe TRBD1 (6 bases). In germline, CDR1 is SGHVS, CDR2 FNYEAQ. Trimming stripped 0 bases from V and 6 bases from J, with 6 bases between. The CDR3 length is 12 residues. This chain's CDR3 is CASSLARGEQYF. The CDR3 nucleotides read TGTGCCAGCAGCTTAGCCAGGGGCGAGCAGTACTTC.

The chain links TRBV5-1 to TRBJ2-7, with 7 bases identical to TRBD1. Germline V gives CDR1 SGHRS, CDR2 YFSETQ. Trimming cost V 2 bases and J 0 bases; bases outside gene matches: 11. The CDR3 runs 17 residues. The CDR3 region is CASSLMPGTASSYEQYF. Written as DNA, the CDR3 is TGCGCCAGCAGCTTAATGCCCGGGACAGCCAGCTCCTACGAGCAGTACTTC.

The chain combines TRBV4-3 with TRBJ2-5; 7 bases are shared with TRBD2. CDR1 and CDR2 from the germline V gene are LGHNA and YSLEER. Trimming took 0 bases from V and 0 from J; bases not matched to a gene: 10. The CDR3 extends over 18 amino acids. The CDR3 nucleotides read TGCGCCAGCAGCCAAGATCTGGGCAGGGAGGGTGACCAAGAGACCCAGTACTTC. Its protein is CASSQDLGREGDQETQYF.

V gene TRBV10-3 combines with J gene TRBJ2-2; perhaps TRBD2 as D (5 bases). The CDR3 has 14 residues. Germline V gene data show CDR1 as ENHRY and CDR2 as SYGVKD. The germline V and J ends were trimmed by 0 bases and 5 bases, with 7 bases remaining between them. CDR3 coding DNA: TGTGCCATCAGTGAGTCGAGGGTGACCGGGGAGCTGTTTTTT. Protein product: CAISESRVTGELFF.

CDR3 protein: CASRAPGTPFRGAFF. CDR3 nucleotides: TGCGCCAGCAGGGCCCCCGGGACACCCTTTCGAGGTGCTTTCTTT. J is TRBJ1-1 and V is TRBV4-1, with D perhaps matching TRBD1 (6 bases). V was trimmed by 6 bases and J by 11 bases, leaving 25 bases between them. The CDR3 loop spans 15 amino acids. Germline CDR1 reads MGHRA; CDR2 reads YSYEKL.

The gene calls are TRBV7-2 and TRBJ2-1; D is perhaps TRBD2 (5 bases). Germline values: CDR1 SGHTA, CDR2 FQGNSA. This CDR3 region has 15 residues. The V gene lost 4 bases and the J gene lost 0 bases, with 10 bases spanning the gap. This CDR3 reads CASSWARDSYNEQFF. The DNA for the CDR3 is TGTGCCAGCAGCTGGGCCCGGGACTCCTACAATGAGCAGTTCTTC.

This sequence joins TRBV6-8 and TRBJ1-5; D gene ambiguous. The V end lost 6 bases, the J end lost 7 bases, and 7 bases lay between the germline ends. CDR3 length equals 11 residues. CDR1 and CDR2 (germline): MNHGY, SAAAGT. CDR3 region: CASSSWQPQHF. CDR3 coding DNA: TGTGCCAGCAGCTCTTGGCAGCCCCAGCATTTT.

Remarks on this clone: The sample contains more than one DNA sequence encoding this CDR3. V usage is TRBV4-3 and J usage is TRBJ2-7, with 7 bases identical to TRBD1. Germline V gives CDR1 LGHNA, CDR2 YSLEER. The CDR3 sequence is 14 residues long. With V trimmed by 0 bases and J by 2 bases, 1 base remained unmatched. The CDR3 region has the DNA TGCGCCAGCAGCCAAGAAGACAGGGCCTACGAGCAGTACTTC. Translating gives CASSQEDRAYEQYF.

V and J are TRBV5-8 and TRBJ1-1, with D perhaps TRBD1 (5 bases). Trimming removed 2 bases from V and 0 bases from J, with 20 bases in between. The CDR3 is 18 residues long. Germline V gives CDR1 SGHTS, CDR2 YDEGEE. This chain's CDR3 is CASSFWGRGGQMNTEAFF. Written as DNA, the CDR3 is TGTGCCAGCAGCTTTTGGGGGAGGGGTGGCCAAATGAACACTGAAGCTTTCTTT.

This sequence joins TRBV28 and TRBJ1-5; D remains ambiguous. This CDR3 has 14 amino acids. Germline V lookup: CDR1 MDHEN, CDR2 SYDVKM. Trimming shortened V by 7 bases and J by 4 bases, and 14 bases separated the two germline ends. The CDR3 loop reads CASTLGKRNQPQHF. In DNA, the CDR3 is TGTGCCAGCACACTAGGGAAGCGGAATCAGCCCCAGCATTTT.

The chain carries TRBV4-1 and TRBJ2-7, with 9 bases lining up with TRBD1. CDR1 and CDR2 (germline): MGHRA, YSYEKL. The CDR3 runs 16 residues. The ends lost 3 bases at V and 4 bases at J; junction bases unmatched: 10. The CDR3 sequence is CASSHPARDREYEQYF. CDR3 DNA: TGCGCCAGCAGCCACCCCGCGCGGGACAGGGAATACGAGCAGTACTTC.

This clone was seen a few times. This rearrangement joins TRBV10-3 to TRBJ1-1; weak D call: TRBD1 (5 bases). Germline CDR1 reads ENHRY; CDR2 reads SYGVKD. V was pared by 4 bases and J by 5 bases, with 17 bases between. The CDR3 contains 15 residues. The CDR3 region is CAISALVGEGTEAFF. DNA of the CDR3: TGTGCCATCAGTGCTCTTGTGGGGGAGGGAACTGAAGCTTTCTTT.

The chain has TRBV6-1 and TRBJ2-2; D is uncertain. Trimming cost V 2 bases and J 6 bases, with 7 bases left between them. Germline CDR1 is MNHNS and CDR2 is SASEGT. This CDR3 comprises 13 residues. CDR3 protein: CASSEIESGELFF. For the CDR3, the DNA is TGTGCCAGCAGTGAAATAGAATCCGGGGAGCTGTTTTTT.

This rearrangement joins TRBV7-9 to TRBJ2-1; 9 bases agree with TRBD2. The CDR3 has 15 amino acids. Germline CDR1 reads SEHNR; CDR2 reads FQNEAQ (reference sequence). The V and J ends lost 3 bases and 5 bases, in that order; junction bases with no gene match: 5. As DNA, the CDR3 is TGTGCCAGCAGCTTGGGTGGACTAGCGAACAATGAGCAGTTCTTC. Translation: CASSLGGLANNEQFF.

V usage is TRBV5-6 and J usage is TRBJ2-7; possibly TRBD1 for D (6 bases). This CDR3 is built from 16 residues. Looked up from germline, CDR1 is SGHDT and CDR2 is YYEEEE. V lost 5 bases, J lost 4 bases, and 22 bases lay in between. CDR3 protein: CASSLKFSGDVYEQYF. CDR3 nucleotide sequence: TGTGCCAGCAGTTTAAAATTTTCAGGGGATGTTTACGAGCAGTACTTC.

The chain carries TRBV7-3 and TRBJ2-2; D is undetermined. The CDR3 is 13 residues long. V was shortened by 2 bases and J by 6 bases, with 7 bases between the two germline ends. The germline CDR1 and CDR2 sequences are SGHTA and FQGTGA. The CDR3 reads CASSLVGAGELFF. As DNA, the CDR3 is TGTGCCAGCAGCTTAGTCGGTGCCGGGGAGCTGTTTTTT.

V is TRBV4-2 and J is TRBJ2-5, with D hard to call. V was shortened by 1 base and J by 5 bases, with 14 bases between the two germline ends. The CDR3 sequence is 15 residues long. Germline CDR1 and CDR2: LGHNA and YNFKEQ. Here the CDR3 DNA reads TGTGCCAGCAGCCAAGTGAGGTCACCCGGGGAGACCCAGTACTTC. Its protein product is CASSQVRSPGETQYF.

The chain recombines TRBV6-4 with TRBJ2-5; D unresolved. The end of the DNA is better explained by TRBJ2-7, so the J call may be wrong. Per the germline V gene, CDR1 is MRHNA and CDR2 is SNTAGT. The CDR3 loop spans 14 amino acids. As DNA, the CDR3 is TGTGCCAGCAGAGATAAGTTCTTCGGCTACGAGCAGTACTTC. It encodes CASRDKFFGYEQYF.